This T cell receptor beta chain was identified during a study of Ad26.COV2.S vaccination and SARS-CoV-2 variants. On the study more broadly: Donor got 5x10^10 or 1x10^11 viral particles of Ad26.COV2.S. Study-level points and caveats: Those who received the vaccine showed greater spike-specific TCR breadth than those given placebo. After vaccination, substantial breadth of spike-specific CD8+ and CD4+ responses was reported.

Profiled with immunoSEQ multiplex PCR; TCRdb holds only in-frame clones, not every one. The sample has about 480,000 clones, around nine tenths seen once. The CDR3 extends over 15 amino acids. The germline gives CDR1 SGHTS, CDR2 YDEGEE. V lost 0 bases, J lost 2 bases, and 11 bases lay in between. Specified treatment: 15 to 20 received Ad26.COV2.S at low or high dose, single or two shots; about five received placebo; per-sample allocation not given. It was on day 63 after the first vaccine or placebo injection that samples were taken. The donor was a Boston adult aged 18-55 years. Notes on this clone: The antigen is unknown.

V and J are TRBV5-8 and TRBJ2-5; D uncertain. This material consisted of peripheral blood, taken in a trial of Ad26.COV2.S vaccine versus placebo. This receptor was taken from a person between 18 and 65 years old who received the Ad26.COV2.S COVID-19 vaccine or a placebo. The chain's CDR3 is CASSLGRLGQETQYF. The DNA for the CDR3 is TGTGCCAGCAGCTTGGGCCGTCTAGGGCAAGAGACCCAGTACTTC.